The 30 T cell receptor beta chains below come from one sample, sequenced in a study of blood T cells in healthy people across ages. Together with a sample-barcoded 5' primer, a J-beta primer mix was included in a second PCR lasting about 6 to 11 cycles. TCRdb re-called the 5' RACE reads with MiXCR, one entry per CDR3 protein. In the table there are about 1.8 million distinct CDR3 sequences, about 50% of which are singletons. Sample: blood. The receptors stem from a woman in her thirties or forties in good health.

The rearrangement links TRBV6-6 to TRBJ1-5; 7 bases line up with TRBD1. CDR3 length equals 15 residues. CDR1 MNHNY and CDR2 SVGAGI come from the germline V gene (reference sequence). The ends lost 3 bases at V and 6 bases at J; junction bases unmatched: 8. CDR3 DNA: TGTGCCAGCAGTTATGGTCAGGGGGGTAGTCAGCCCCAGCATTTT. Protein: CASSYGQGGSQPQHF.

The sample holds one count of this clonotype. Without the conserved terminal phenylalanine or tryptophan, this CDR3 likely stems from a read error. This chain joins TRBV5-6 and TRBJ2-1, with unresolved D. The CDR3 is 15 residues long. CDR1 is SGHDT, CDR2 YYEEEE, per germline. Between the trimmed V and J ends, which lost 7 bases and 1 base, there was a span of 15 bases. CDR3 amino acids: CASGSPRRSYNEQFS. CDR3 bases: TGTGCCAGCGGGTCCCCGCGACGTTCCTACAATGAGCAGTTCTCC.

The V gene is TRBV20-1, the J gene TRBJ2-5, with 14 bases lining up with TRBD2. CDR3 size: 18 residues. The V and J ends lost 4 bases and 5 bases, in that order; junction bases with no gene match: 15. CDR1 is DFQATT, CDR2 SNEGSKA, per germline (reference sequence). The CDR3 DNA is TGCAGTGCTAAAGATCCGGGACTAGCGGGAGCCATGTGGGAGACCCAGTACTTC. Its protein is CSAKDPGLAGAMWETQYF.

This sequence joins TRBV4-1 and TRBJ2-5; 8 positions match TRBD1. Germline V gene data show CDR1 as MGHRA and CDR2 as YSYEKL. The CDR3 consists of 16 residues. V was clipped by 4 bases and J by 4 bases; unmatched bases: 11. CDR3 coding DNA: TGCGCCAGCAGCCGAGGAGACAGGGGCTTTCTAGAGACCCAGTACTTC. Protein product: CASSRGDRGFLETQYF.

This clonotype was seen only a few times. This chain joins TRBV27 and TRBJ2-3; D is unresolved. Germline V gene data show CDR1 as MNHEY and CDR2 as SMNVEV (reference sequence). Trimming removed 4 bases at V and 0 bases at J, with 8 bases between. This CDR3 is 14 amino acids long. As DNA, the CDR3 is TGTGCCAGCAGTTACCTCTATAGCACAGATACGCAGTATTTT. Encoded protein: CASSYLYSTDTQYF.

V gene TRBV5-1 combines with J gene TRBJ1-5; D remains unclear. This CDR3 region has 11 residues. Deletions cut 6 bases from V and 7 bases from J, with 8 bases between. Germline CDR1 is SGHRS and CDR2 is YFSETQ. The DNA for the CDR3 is TGCGCCAGCATACCTCGGCAGCCCCAGCATTTT. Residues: CASIPRQPQHF.

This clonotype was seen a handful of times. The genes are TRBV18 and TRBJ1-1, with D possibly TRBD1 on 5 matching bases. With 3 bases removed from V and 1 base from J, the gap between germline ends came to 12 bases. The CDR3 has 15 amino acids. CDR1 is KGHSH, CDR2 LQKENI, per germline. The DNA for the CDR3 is TGTGCCAGCTCACCCCCGACCGGACAGAACACTGAAGCTTTCTTT. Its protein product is CASSPPTGQNTEAFF.

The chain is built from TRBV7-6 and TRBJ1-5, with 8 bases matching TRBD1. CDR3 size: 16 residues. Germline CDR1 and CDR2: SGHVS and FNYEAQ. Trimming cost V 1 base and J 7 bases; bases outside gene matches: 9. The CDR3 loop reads CASSLGPGGSGQPQHF. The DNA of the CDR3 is TGTGCCAGCAGCTTAGGCCCAGGGGGCTCAGGGCAGCCCCAGCATTTT.

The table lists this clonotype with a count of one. CDR3 nucleotides: TGTGCCAGCAGCTTAGTCGGGGGGTCCGGCTATGGCTACACCTTC. Translating gives CASSLVGGSGYGYTF. The chain has TRBV7-2 and TRBJ1-2, with a tentative D call TRBD1 (5 bases). CDR1 is SGHTA and CDR2 is FQGNSA in the germline V gene. V lost 1 base and J 4 bases, leaving 13 bases between the germline ends. CDR3 size: 15 residues. Supplemented by reference TRBV7-2 and TRBJ1-2, the full variable domain reads GAGVSQSPSNKVTEKGKDVELRCDPISGHTALYWYRQSLGQGLEFLIYFQGNSAPDKSGLPSDRFSAERTGGSVSTLTIQRTQQEDSAVYLCASSLVGGSGYGYTFGSGTRLTVV.

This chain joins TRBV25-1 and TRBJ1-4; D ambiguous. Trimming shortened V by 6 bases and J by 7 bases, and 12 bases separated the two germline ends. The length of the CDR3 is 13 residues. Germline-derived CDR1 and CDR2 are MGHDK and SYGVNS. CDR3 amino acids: CASRDFNSEKLFF. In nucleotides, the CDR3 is TGTGCCAGCAGGGATTTTAACAGTGAAAAACTGTTTTTT.

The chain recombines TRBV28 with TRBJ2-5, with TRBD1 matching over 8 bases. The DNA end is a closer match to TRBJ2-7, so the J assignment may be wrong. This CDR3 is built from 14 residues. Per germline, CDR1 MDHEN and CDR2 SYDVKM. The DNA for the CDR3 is TGTGCCAGCAGTGCTGGGGGACAGGCCCGCGAGCAGTACTTC. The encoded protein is CASSAGGQAREQYF.

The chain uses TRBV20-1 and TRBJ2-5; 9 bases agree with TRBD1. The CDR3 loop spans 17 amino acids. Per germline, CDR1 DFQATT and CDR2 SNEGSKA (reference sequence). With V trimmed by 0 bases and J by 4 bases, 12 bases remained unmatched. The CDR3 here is CSARDARQGVRGETQYF. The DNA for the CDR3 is TGCAGTGCTAGAGATGCAAGACAGGGGGTCAGGGGAGAGACCCAGTACTTC.

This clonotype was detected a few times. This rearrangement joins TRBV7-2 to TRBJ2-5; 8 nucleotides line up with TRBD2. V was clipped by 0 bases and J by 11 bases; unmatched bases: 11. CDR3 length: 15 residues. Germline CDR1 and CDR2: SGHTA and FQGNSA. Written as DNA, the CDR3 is TGTGCCAGCAGCTTAGCGCAGCGGGGGAATAATGAGCAGTACTTC. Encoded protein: CASSLAQRGNNEQYF.

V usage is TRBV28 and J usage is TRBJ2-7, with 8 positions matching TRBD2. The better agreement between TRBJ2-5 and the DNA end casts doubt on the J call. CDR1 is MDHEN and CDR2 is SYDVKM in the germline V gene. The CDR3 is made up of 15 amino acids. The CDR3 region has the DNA TGTGCCAGCAGTTACCTCCGGGGGGGCGGGGAGACCCAGTACTTC. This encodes CASSYLRGGGETQYF.

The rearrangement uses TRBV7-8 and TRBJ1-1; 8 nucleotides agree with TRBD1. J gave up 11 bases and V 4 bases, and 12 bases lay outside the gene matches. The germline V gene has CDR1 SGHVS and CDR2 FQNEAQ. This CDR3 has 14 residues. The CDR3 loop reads CASSYRTGGWKAFF. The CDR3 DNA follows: TGTGCCAGCAGCTACCGAACAGGGGGGTGGAAGGCTTTCTTT.

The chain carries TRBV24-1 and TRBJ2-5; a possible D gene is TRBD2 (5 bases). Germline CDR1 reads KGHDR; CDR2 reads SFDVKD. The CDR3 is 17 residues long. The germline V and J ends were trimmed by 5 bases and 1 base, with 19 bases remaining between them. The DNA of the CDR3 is TGTGCCACCAGTGGCGTAGGGAGCATTGGCCCCCAAGAGACCCAGTACTTC. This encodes CATSGVGSIGPQETQYF.

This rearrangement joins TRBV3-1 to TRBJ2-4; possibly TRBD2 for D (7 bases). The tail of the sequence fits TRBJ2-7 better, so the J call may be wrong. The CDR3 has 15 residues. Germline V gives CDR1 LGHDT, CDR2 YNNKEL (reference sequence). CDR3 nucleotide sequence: TGTGCCAGCAGCCAACCCGGGGGGCCGTCTGACGAGCAGTACTTC. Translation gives CASSQPGGPSDEQYF.

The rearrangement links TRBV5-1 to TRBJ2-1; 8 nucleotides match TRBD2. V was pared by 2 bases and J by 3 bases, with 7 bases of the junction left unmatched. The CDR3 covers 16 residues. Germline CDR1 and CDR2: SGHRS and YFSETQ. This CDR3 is CASSFLSGGNYNEQFF. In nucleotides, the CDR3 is TGCGCCAGCAGCTTCCTCAGCGGGGGAAACTACAATGAGCAGTTCTTC.

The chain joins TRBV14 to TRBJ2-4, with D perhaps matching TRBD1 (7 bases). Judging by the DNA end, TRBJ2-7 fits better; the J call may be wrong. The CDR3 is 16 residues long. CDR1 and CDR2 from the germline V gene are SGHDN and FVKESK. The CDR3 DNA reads TGTGCCAGCAGCCACCTCAGGGGGAGGTCTGGCTACGAGCAGTACTTC. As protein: CASSHLRGRSGYEQYF.

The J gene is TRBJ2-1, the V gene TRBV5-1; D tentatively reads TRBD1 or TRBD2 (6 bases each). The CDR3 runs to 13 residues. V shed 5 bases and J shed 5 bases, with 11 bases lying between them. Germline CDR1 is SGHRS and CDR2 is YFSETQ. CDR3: CASRTRGDNEQFF. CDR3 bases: TGCGCCAGCAGGACTAGGGGGGACAATGAGCAGTTCTTC. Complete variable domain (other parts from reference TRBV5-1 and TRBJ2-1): KAGVTQTPRYLIKTRGQQVTLSCSPISGHRSVSWYQQTPGQGLQFLFEYFSETQRNKGNFPGRFSGRQFSNSRSEMNVSTLELGDSALYLCASRTRGDNEQFFGPGTRLTVL.

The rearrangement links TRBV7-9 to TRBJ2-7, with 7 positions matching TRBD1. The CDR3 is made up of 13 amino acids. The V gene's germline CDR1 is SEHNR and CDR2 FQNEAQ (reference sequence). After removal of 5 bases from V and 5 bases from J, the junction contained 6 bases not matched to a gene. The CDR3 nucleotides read TGTGCCAGCAGCGTAATCGACAGGGACGAGCAGTACTTC. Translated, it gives CASSVIDRDEQYF.

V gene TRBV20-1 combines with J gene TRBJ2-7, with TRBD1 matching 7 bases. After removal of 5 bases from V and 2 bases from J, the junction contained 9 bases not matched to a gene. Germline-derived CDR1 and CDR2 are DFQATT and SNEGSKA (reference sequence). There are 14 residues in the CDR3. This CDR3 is CSAPDRVPPYEQYF. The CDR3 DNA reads TGCAGTGCTCCCGACAGGGTCCCCCCCTACGAGCAGTACTTC.

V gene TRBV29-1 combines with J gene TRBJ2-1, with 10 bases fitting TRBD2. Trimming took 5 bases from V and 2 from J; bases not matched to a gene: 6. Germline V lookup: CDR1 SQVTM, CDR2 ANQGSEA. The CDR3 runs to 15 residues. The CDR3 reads CSVHAGTSAYNEQFF. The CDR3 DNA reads TGCAGCGTTCATGCCGGGACTAGCGCCTACAATGAGCAGTTCTTC.

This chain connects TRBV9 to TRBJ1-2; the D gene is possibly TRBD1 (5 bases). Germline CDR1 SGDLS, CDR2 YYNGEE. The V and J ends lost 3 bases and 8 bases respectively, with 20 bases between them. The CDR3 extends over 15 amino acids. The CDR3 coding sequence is TGTGCCAGCAGCGCCAGCATCGACAGAGAAGTAGGCTACACCTTC. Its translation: CASSASIDREVGYTF.

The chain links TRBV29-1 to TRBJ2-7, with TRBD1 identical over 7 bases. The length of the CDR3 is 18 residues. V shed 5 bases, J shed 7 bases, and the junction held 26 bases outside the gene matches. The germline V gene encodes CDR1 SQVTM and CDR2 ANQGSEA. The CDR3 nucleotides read TGCAGCGTTCGTTATGACAGGGAGAAGGCTTCCAGGGAGTCTGAGCAGTACTTC. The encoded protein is CSVRYDREKASRESEQYF.

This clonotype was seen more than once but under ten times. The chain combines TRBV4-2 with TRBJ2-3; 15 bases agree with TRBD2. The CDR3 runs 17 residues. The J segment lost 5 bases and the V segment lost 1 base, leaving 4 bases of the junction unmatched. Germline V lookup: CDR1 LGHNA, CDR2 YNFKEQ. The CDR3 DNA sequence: TGTGCCAGCAGCCAAGCAGGACTAGCGGGGGGGGTAGATACGCAGTATTTT. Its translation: CASSQAGLAGGVDTQYF.

DNA for the CDR3: TGCAGCGTTGAAACCGGACAGAGTACGCAGTATTTT. This gives the protein CSVETGQSTQYF. The rearrangement links TRBV29-1 to TRBJ2-3; the D gene is possibly TRBD1 (6 bases). The CDR3 loop spans 12 amino acids. Trimming took off 2 bases at V and 8 bases at J, with 11 bases between the two ends. Germline loops: CDR1 SQVTM, CDR2 ANQGSEA.

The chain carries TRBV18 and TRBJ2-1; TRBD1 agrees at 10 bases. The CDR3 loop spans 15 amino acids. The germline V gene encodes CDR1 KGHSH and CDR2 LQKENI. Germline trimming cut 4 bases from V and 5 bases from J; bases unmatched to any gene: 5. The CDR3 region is CASSLGTGAHNEQFF. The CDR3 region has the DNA TGTGCCAGCTCACTTGGGACAGGGGCGCACAATGAGCAGTTCTTC. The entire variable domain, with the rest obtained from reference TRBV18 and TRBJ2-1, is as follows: NAGVMQNPRHLVRRRGQEARLRCSPMKGHSHVYWYRQLPEEGLKFMVYLQKENIIDESGMPKERFSAEFPKEGPSILRIQQVVRGDSAAYFCASSLGTGAHNEQFFGPGTRLTVL.

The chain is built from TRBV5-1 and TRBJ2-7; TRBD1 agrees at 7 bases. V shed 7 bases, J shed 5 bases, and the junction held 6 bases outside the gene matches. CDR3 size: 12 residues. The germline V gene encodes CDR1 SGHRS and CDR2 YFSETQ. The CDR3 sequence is CASQQGSDEQYF. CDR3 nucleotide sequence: TGCGCCAGCCAACAGGGGTCCGACGAGCAGTACTTC. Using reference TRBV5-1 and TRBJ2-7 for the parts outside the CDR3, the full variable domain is KAGVTQTPRYLIKTRGQQVTLSCSPISGHRSVSWYQQTPGQGLQFLFEYFSETQRNKGNFPGRFSGRQFSNSRSEMNVSTLELGDSALYLCASQQGSDEQYFGPGTRLTVT.

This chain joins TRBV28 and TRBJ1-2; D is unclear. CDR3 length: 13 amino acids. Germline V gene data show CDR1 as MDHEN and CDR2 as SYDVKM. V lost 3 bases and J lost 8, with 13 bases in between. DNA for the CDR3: TGTGCCAGCAGTTTTTCGTCGTTTCAGGGCTACACCTTC. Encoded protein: CASSFSSFQGYTF.